What follows is one T cell receptor beta chain and its context. What it binds is not known. The library targeted TCRbeta and was prepared with unique molecular identifiers. Each CDR3 protein is one row after TCRdb ran MiXCR on the PCR reads. The sample lists around 110,000 distinct CDR3 sequences; 10% were seen once. The sample is drawn from a study of T-cell reconstitution after alpha-beta-depleted transplantation in children. Germline V gene data show CDR1 as DFQATT and CDR2 as SNEGSKA (reference sequence). The CDR3 is 14 residues long. The V end was cut by 5 bases, the J end by 5 bases, with 16 bases between. Study conclusions and caveats: The study reportedly traced alpha-beta T cells about two months after transplant to several hundred expanded graft clones.

Sequences were derived from PBMCs, sampled before TCRalphabeta/CD19-depleted stem cell transplant. The sequence was collected from a boy under 10 years old with acute lymphoblastic leukemia, due to receive a stem cell transplant. The gene calls are TRBV20-1 and TRBJ2-1, with a tentative D call TRBD1 (5 bases). CDR3 amino acids: CSAPILGRNNEQFF. The DNA of the CDR3 is TGCAGTGCTCCGATTTTGGGGCGGAACAATGAGCAGTTCTTC.